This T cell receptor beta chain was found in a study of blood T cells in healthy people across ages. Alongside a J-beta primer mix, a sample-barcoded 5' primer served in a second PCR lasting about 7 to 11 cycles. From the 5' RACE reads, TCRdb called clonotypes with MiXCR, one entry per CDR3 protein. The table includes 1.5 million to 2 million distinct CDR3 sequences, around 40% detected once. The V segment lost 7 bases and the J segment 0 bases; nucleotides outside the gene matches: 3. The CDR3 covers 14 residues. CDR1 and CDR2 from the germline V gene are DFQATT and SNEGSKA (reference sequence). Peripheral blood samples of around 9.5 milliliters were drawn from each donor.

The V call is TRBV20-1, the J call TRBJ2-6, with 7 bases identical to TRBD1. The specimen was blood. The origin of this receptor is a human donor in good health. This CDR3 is CSGYRGSGANVLTF. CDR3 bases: TGCAGTGGTTACAGGGGCTCTGGGGCCAACGTCCTGACTTTC.